The 26 T cell receptor beta chains below come from one sample, sequenced in a study of human T cells and chemical hapten exposure. TCRdb recomputed calls from the RACE reads with MiXCR, one row per CDR3 protein. The table includes some 82,000 distinct CDR3 sequences, about 6.6% detected once. Time point reported: patch test 2, 6 weeks after DPC sensitization. This sample's treatment: therapeutic diphenylcyclopropenone sensitization with weekly scalp DPC. The source was whole blood, collected in connection with sensitization to the hapten diphenylcyclopropenone (DPC). The receptors stem from a woman between 25 and 40 years old with alopecia areata. Some clones in this sample may be carry-over from other donors' samples.

This clonotype was recorded a few times. The chain combines TRBV18 with TRBJ1-1, with D perhaps TRBD1 (5 bases). V lost 4 bases, J lost 4 bases, and 19 bases lay in between. The CDR3 runs 16 residues. The germline V gene has CDR1 KGHSH and CDR2 LQKENI. In DNA, the CDR3 is TGTGCCAGCTCACGATCCCAGACAGACCTGGGCACTGAAGCTTTCTTT. Residues: CASSRSQTDLGTEAFF.

This clonotype was found many times. The chain has TRBV20-1 and TRBJ1-2; D gene unclear. Deletions cut 0 bases from V and 4 bases from J, with 6 bases between. Per the germline V gene, CDR1 is DFQATT and CDR2 is SNEGSKA (reference sequence). CDR3 size: 12 residues. CDR3 bases: TGCAGTGCTAGAGACAGTGCCTATGGCTACACCTTC. Its protein product is CSARDSAYGYTF.

This clonotype was seen a handful of times. The chain has TRBV13 and TRBJ1-6; D gene ambiguous. The germline V gene has CDR1 PRHDT and CDR2 FYEKMQ (reference sequence). This CDR3 has 14 residues. The germline V and J ends were trimmed by 5 bases and 6 bases, with 11 bases remaining between them. CDR3 coding DNA: TGTGCCAGCAGCCCGGGTTCGTTTAATTCACCCCTCCACTTT. Protein sequence: CASSPGSFNSPLHF. The complete variable domain, with remaining parts taken from reference TRBV13 and TRBJ1-6, reads AAGVIQSPRHLIKEKRETATLKCYPIPRHDTVYWYQQGPGQDPQFLISFYEKMQSDKGSIPDRFSAQQFSDYHSELNMSSLELGDSALYFCASSPGSFNSPLHFGNGTRLTVT.

This clonotype came up many times. The chain joins TRBV21-1 to TRBJ2-3; the table gives TRBD2 as D, unverified against the DNA. TRBV21-1 is given as a pseudogene. The CDR3 runs to 16 residues. The CDR3 is CASSEGLAGGTDTQYF. DNA of the CDR3: TGTGCCAGCAGCGAGGGACTAGCGGGGGGTACAGATACGCAGTATTTT.

In its sample, this clonotype was seen many times. A read error may account for a junction end that differs from germline. This chain uses TRBV3-1 with TRBJ1-2; D call uncertain. The CDR3 runs 11 residues. Germline V gene sequence: CDR1 LGHDT, CDR2 YNNKEL (reference sequence). The CDR3 loop is CASSQATATLF. DNA of the CDR3: TGTGCCAGCAGCCAAGCAACCGCCACCTTGTTC.

V is TRBV2 and J is TRBJ1-5, with D possibly TRBD1 on 6 matching bases. The V gene's germline CDR1 is SNHLY and CDR2 FYNNEI. This CDR3 region has 16 residues. Trimming cost V 7 bases and J 3 bases, with 19 bases left between them. The CDR3 bases are TGTGCCAGCACCTTGGCAGCGGGGGGCAACAATCAGCCCCAGCATTTT. Its translation is CASTLAAGGNNQPQHF. Complete variable domain (other parts from reference TRBV2 and TRBJ1-5): EPEVTQTPSHQVTQMGQEVILRCVPISNHLYFYWYRQILGQKVEFLVSFYNNEISEKSEIFDDQFSVERPDGSNFTLKIRSTKLEDSAMYFCASTLAAGGNNQPQHFGDGTRLSIL.

This clonotype has ten or more counts. The chain combines TRBV20-1 with TRBJ2-7; 9 bases fit TRBD1. Germline values: CDR1 DFQATT, CDR2 SNEGSKA (reference sequence). The CDR3 is 13 residues long. J lost 6 bases, V lost 5 bases, and 8 bases had no gene match. CDR3 coding DNA: TGCAGTGCTCTAGGACAGGGGAGAGCCGAGCAGTACTTC. Translating it yields CSALGQGRAEQYF.

This clonotype appeared many times. The chain joins TRBV12-3 or TRBV12-4 to TRBJ2-3; 12 positions agree with TRBD2. Trimming cost V 1 base and J 6 bases; bases outside gene matches: 8. The CDR3 is 17 amino acids. The CDR3 nucleotides are TGTGCCAGCAGTTTAGGTTCTAGCGGGGGGGCACGGGATACGCAGTATTTT. This codes for CASSLGSSGGARDTQYF.

V usage is TRBV30 and J usage is TRBJ2-3; 8 positions agree with TRBD2. V gave up 2 bases and J gave up 0 bases; unmatched junction bases: 4. Germline V gene lookup returns CDR1 GTSNPN and CDR2 SVGIG (reference sequence). This CDR3 region has 15 residues. The DNA for the CDR3 is TGTGCCTGGAGTATAGCGGGGTATAGCACAGATACGCAGTATTTT. Its translation: CAWSIAGYSTDTQYF.

This clonotype occurred many times. The chain combines TRBV2 with TRBJ1-3, with a tentative D call TRBD1 (6 bases). Deletions cut 5 bases from V and 2 bases from J, with 13 bases between. The CDR3 extends over 15 amino acids. Germline CDR1 reads SNHLY; CDR2 reads FYNNEI. Here the CDR3 DNA reads TGTGCCAGCAGTCTACAGGGTTTGGCTGGAAACACCATATATTTT. Translation: CASSLQGLAGNTIYF.

The table lists this clonotype with many counts. V and J are TRBV3-1 and TRBJ2-7, with a possible D match to TRBD1 (6 bases). CDR1 is LGHDT, CDR2 YNNKEL, per germline (reference sequence). V was pared by 6 bases and J by 3 bases, with 21 bases between. This CDR3 is built from 16 residues. CDR3 sequence reads: CASSTLLQGSGYEQYF. The CDR3 nucleotides are TGTGCCAGCAGTACCCTCCTACAGGGTTCGGGCTACGAGCAGTACTTC.

This clonotype was counted many times. V gene TRBV13 combines with J gene TRBJ2-3; D gene unclear. V lost 0 bases and J lost 0, with 13 bases in between. The CDR3 extends over 17 amino acids. Germline V CDR1 and CDR2: PRHDT, FYEKMQ (reference sequence). DNA of the CDR3: TGTGCCAGCAGCTTAGGACTCTTTATCACTAGCACAGATACGCAGTATTTT. This encodes CASSLGLFITSTDTQYF.

This clonotype has ten or more counts. The gene calls are TRBV11-2 and TRBJ1-5; D might be TRBD1 (6 bases). V shed 2 bases and J shed 6 bases, with 11 bases lying between them. Germline V gene lookup returns CDR1 SGHAT and CDR2 FQNNGV. The CDR3 runs 14 residues. The CDR3, as DNA: TGTGCCAGCAGCTTAAACAGGGTGGGTCAGCCCCAGCATTTT. Encoded protein: CASSLNRVGQPQHF.

There are a few counts of this clonotype. The V gene is TRBV2, the J gene TRBJ1-3; the match to TRBD1 covers 11 bases. The trim removed 8 bases at V and 2 bases at J, leaving 2 bases unmatched. Germline lookup yields CDR1 SNHLY and CDR2 FYNNEI. There are 14 residues in the CDR3. In DNA form, the CDR3 reads TGTGCCAGCGTGGACAGGGGGCCTGGAAACACCATATATTTT. Translation gives CASVDRGPGNTIYF.

This clonotype was detected only a few times. The chain couples TRBV18 to TRBJ2-3, with a tentative D call TRBD2 (6 bases). The CDR3 has 14 residues. The germline gives CDR1 KGHSH, CDR2 LQKENI. Trimming pared 5 bases from V and 8 bases from J, leaving 17 bases between. The CDR3 DNA is TGTGCCAGCTCAGACCAGTCGGGGGACGGTACGCAGTATTTT. Translating it yields CASSDQSGDGTQYF.

This clonotype showed up just a few times. V gene TRBV7-3 combines with J gene TRBJ1-1, with a tentative D call TRBD1 (5 bases). V lost 1 base to trimming and J lost 2 bases, with 17 bases between them. The germline gives CDR1 SGHTA, CDR2 FQGTGA. This CDR3 spans 17 amino acids. CDR3 loop: CASSLRGSQSGNTEAFF. In DNA form, the CDR3 reads TGTGCCAGCAGCTTAAGGGGGTCTCAATCGGGTAACACTGAAGCTTTCTTT.

This clonotype came up many times. The rearrangement joins TRBV20-1 to TRBJ1-2; D remains ambiguous. Trimming took 6 bases from V and 2 from J, leaving 4 bases between them. The CDR3 spans 10 residues. CDR1 and CDR2 (germline): DFQATT, SNEGSKA (reference sequence). DNA of the CDR3: TGCAGTGCACCCAACTATGGCTACACCTTC. Protein sequence: CSAPNYGYTF.

The chain is built from TRBV3-1 and TRBJ1-5; D gene uncertain. From germline, CDR1 is LGHDT and CDR2 YNNKEL (reference sequence). The V and J ends lost 3 bases and 3 bases respectively, with 9 bases between them. This CDR3 region has 14 residues. The CDR3 loop reads CASSQGISNQPQHF. DNA of the CDR3: TGTGCCAGCAGCCAGGGCATATCCAATCAGCCCCAGCATTTT. Together with reference TRBV3-1 and TRBJ1-5, the CDR3 gives the full variable domain: DTAVSQTPKYLVTQMGNDKSIKCEQNLGHDTMYWYKQDSKKFLKIMFSYNNKELIINETVPNRFSPKSPDKAHLNLHINSLELGDSAVYFCASSQGISNQPQHFGDGTRLSIL.

This clonotype was counted only a few times. The chain carries TRBV10-3 and TRBJ1-5; 7 bases are shared with TRBD1. Trimming took 2 bases from V and 4 from J; bases not matched to a gene: 5. CDR1 is ENHRY, CDR2 SYGVKD, per germline. This CDR3 comprises 15 residues. The CDR3 coding sequence is TGTGCCATCAGTGAGCTCGGACAGGTTAATCAGCCCCAGCATTTT. Translating gives CAISELGQVNQPQHF.

The V and J genes are TRBV20-1 and TRBJ1-1; unclear D gene. Trimming stripped 6 bases from V and 1 base from J, with 15 bases between. This CDR3 region has 14 residues. CDR1 DFQATT and CDR2 SNEGSKA come from the germline V gene (reference sequence). The CDR3 DNA follows: TGCAGTGCACCCCCGGGAAACGGGAACACTGAAGCTTTCTTT. It is translated as CSAPPGNGNTEAFF.

Concerning this clonotype itself: A much larger clone sits a single nucleotide away, making a read error possible. V gene TRBV5-1 combines with J gene TRBJ2-7; TRBD1 matches at 9 bases. This CDR3 is built from 16 residues. CDR1 is SGHRS and CDR2 is YFSETQ in the germline V gene. This CDR3 is CASSHPGDRVPYEQHF. CDR3 DNA sequence: TGCGCCAGCAGCCACCCGGGGGACAGGGTCCCCTACGAGCAGCACTTC.

The genes are TRBV7-8 and TRBJ2-7; D uncertain. CDR1 is SGHVS, CDR2 FQNEAQ, per germline. The CDR3 spans 19 residues. The ends were cut back, 0 bases at V and 3 bases at J, with 24 bases in the middle. The CDR3 DNA is TGTGCCAGCAGCTTAGCAAACCGCCCGGCCTCAACCCCTTTCTACGAGCAGTACTTC. This encodes CASSLANRPASTPFYEQYF. Together with reference TRBV7-8 and TRBJ2-7, the CDR3 gives the full variable domain: GAGVSQSPRYKVAKRGQDVALRCDPISGHVSLFWYQQALGQGPEFLTYFQNEAQLDKSGLPSDRFFAERPEGSVSTLKIQRTQQEDSAVYLCASSLANRPASTPFYEQYFGPGTRLTVT.

This clonotype was detected only a few times. The chain carries TRBV20-1 and TRBJ1-1, with D uncertain. Per germline, CDR1 DFQATT and CDR2 SNEGSKA (reference sequence). The CDR3 is made up of 13 amino acids. Trimming removed 1 base from V and 6 bases from J, with 12 bases in between. The CDR3 region is CSARAVGFAEAFF. CDR3 nucleotides: TGCAGTGCTAGAGCGGTGGGGTTCGCTGAAGCTTTCTTT.

In DNA, the CDR3 is TGCGCCAGCAGCCCGGTCGACAAGGTTAGAACTGAAGCTTTCTTT. It encodes CASSPVDKVRTEAFF. The V and J genes are TRBV5-1 and TRBJ1-1; D is unresolved. CDR1 SGHRS and CDR2 YFSETQ come from the germline V gene. The CDR3 runs to 15 residues. Trimming stripped 4 bases from V and 5 bases from J, with 18 bases between. Drawing the rest from reference TRBV5-1 and TRBJ1-1, the complete variable domain is KAGVTQTPRYLIKTRGQQVTLSCSPISGHRSVSWYQQTPGQGLQFLFEYFSETQRNKGNFPGRFSGRQFSNSRSEMNVSTLELGDSALYLCASSPVDKVRTEAFFGQGTRLTVV.

This clonotype appeared many times. The chain is built from TRBV7-2 and TRBJ1-1; D is possibly TRBD1 (6 bases). Deletions cut 5 bases from V and 0 bases from J, with 10 bases between. Germline-derived CDR1 and CDR2 are SGHTA and FQGNSA. This CDR3 contains 14 residues. Here the CDR3 reads CASSPGQLNTEAFF. CDR3 nucleotides: TGTGCCAGCAGCCCTGGACAGCTGAACACTGAAGCTTTCTTT.

This clonotype was recorded at least ten times. The V call is TRBV6-6, the J call TRBJ2-6, with 14 bases fitting TRBD2. The V segment lost 4 bases and the J segment 4 bases; nucleotides outside the gene matches: 6. This CDR3 has 18 amino acids. Germline CDR1 and CDR2: MNHNY and SVGAGI (reference sequence). CDR3 region: CASSSLTSGGAGANVLTF. The CDR3 bases are TGTGCCAGCAGTTCCTTGACTAGCGGGGGGGCGGGGGCCAACGTCCTGACTTTC.